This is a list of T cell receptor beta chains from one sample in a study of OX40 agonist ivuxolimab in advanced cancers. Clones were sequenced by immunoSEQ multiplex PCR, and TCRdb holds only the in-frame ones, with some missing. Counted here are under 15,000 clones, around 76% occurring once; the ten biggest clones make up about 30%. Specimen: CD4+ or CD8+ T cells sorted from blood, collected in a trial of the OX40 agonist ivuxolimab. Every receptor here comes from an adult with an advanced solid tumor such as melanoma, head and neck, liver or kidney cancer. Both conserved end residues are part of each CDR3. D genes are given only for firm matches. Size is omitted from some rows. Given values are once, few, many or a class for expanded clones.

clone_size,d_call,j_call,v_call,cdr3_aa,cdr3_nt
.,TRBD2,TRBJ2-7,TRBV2,CASSNTGTSGSRGYEQYF,TGTGCCAGCAGCAATACCGGGACTAGCGGCAGCCGGGGCTACGAGCAGTACTTC
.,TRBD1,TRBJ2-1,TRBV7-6,CASSLLIPGQGYSYNEQFF,TGTGCCAGCAGCCTACTCATACCGGGACAGGGGTATTCCTACAATGAGCAGTTCTTC
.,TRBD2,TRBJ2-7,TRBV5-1,CASSLGLAGGYEQYF,TGCGCCAGCAGCTTGGGACTAGCGGGAGGCTACGAGCAGTACTTC
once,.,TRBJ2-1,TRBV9,CASSVGGSRAYNEQFF,TGTGCCAGCAGCGTAGGTGGGAGTAGGGCCTACAATGAGCAGTTCTTC
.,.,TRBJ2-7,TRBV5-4,CASSLAYEQYF,TGTGCCAGCAGCTTAGCCTACGAGCAGTACTTC
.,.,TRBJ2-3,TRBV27,CASSTKAPGQTLDTQYF,TGTGCCAGCAGCACTAAAGCTCCGGGCCAGACTCTGGATACGCAGTATTTT
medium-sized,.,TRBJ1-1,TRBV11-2,CASSLGVSEAFF,TGTGCCAGCAGCCTCGGGGTCAGCGAAGCTTTCTTT
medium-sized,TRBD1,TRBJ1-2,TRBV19,CASSMGTGTYGYTF,TGTGCCAGTAGTATGGGGACAGGTACCTATGGCTACACCTTC
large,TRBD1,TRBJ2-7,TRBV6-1,CASSVDRVEQYF,TGTGCCAGCAGTGTGGACAGGGTCGAGCAGTACTTC
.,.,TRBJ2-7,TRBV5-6,CASSLTGSSYEQYF,TGTGCCAGCAGCCTTACAGGGTCATCCTACGAGCAGTACTTC
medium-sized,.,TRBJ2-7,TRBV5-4,CASSLDPSYEQYF,TGTGCCAGCAGCCTGGACCCCTCCTACGAGCAGTACTTC
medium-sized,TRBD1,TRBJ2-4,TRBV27,CASSSPQQGAKNIQYF,TGTGCCAGCAGTTCACCCCAACAGGGGGCCAAAAACATTCAGTACTTC
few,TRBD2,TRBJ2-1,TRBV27,CASSTSGSYNEQFF,TGTGCCAGCAGTACTAGCGGGAGTTACAATGAGCAGTTCTTC
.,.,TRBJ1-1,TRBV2,CASRRGEAAFF,TGTGCCAGCAGACGCGGGGAAGCAGCTTTCTTT